The TCR beta chain under discussion was sequenced for a study of cytomegalovirus exposure and HLA in healthy donors. PCR used 60 Vbeta primers and 13 Jbeta primers. Generated by immunoSEQ multiplex PCR, the TCRdb table keeps only in-frame clones and is missing some. The sample lists some 140,000 clones, around 77% occurring once. With 6 bases removed from V and 4 bases from J, the gap between germline ends came to 15 bases. The germline gives CDR1 SQVTM, CDR2 ANQGSEA. The CDR3 is 13 amino acids. For this clone: Its antigen is unknown.

Overall study findings and caveats: Being productive about 87% or about 30% of the time was typical of most TCR beta V segments in an earlier analysis.

Sequencing input: PBMCs. This receptor was taken from a man aged 30 to 45 in good health and CMV-seronegative. The chain is built from TRBV29-1 and TRBJ1-2, with D possibly TRBD1 on 5 matching bases. The CDR3 sequence is CSVSDQGGYGYTF. As DNA, the CDR3 is TGCAGCGTGTCAGATCAGGGAGGCTATGGCTACACCTTC.